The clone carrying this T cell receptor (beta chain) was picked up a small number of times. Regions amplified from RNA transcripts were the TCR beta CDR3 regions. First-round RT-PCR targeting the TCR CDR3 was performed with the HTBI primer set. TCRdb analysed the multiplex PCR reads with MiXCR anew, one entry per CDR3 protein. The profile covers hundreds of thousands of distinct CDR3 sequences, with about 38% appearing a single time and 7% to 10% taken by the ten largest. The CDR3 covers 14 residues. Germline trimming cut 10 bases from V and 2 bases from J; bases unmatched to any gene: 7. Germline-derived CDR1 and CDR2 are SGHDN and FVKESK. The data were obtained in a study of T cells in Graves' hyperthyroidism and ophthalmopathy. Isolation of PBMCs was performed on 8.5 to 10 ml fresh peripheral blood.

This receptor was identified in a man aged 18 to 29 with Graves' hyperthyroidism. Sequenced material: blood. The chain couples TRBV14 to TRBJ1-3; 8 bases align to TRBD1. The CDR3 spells CATRGQAAGNTIYF. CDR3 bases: TGTGCCACCCGGGGACAGGCGGCTGGAAACACCATATATTTT.